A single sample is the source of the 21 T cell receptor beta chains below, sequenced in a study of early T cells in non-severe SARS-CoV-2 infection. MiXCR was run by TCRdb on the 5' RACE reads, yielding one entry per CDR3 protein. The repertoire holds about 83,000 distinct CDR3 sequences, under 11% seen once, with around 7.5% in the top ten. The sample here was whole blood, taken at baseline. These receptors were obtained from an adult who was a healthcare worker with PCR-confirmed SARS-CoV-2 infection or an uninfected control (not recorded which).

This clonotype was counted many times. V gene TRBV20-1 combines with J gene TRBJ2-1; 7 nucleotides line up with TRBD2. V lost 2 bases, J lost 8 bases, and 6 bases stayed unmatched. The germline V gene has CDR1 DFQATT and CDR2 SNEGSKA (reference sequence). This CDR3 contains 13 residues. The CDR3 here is CSARRTSSYEQFF. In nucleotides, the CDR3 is TGCAGTGCTAGACGGACTAGTAGCTATGAGCAGTTCTTC.

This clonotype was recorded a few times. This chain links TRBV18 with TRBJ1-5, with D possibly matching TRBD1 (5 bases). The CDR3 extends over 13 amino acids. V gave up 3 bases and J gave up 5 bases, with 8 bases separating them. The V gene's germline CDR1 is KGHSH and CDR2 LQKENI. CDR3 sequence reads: CASSPWGDQPQHF. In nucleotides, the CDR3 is TGTGCCAGCTCACCTTGGGGGGATCAGCCCCAGCATTTT. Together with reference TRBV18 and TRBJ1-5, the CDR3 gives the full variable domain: NAGVMQNPRHLVRRRGQEARLRCSPMKGHSHVYWYRQLPEEGLKFMVYLQKENIIDESGMPKERFSAEFPKEGPSILRIQQVVRGDSAAYFCASSPWGDQPQHFGDGTRLSIL.

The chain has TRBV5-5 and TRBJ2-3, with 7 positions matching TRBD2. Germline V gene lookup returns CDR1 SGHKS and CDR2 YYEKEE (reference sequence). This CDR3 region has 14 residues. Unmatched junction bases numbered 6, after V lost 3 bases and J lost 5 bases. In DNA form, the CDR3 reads TGTGCCAGCAGCTACGCCTGGGGGGGAGATACGCAGTATTTT. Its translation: CASSYAWGGDTQYF. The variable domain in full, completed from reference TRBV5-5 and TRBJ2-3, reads DAGVTQSPTHLIKTRGQQVTLRCSPISGHKSVSWYQQVLGQGPQFIFQYYEKEERGRGNFPDRFSARQFPNYSSELNVNALLLGDSALYLCASSYAWGGDTQYFGPGTRLTVL.

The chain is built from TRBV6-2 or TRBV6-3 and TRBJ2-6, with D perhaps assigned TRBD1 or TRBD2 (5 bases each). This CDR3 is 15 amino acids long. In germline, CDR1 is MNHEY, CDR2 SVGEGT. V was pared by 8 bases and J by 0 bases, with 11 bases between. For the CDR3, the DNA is TGTGCCAGCCGTGGGGGAATCTCTGGGGCCAACGTCCTGACTTTC. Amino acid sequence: CASRGGISGANVLTF.

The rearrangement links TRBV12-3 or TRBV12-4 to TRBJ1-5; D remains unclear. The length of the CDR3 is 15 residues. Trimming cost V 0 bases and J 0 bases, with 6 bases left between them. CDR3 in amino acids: CASSLAGDSNQPQHF. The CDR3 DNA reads TGTGCCAGCAGTTTAGCAGGAGATAGCAATCAGCCCCAGCATTTT.

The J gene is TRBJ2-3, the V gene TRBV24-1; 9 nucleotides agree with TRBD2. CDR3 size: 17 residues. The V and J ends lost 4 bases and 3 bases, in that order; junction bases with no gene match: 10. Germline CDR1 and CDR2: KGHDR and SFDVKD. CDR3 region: CATSDPGGGRATDTQYF. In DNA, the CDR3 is TGTGCCACCAGTGACCCGGGCGGCGGGAGGGCGACAGATACGCAGTATTTT.

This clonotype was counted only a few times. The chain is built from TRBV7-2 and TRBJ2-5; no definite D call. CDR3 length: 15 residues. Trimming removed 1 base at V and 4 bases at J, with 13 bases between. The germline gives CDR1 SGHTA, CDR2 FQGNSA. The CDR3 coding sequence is TGTGCCAGCAGCTTAGGCGCCGCGCTACGAGAGACCCAGTACTTC. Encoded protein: CASSLGAALRETQYF.

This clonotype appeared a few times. The CDR3 protein is CASSSGTQNTGELFF. Written as DNA, the CDR3 is TGTGCCAGCAGCTCTGGGACTCAAAACACCGGGGAGCTGTTTTTT. This chain joins TRBV5-5 and TRBJ2-2; D possibly corresponds to TRBD2 (6 bases). The V end was cut by 3 bases, the J end by 2 bases, with 11 bases between. The CDR3 sequence is 15 residues long. Germline V CDR1 and CDR2: SGHKS, YYEKEE (reference sequence).

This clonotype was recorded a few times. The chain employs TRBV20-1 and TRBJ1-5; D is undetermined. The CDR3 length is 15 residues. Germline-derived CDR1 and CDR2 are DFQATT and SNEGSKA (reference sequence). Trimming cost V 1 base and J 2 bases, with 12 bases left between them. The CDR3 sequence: CSARVKGRGNQPQHF. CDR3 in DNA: TGCAGTGCTAGAGTAAAGGGTAGGGGCAATCAGCCCCAGCATTTT.

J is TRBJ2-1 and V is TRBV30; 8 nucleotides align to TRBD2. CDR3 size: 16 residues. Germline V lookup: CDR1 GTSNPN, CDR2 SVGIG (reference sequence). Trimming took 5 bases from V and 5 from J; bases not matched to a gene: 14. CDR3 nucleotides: TGTGCCTGGGCCAGCGGGAGCGATTGGGACCACAATGAGCAGTTCTTC. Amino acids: CAWASGSDWDHNEQFF.

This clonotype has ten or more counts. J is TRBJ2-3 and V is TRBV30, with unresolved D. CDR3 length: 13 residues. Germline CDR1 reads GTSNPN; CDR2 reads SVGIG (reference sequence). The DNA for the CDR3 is TGTGGATGCAAGCCATTTAGCACAGATACGCAGTATTTT. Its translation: CGCKPFSTDTQYF.

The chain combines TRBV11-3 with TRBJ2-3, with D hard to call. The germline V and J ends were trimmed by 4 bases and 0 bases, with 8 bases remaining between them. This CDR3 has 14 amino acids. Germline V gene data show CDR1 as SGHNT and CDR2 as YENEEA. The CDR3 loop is CASSSESSTDTQYF. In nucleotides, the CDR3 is TGTGCCAGCAGCTCGGAAAGCAGCACAGATACGCAGTATTTT. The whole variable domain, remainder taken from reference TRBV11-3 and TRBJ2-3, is EAGVVQSPRYKIIEKKQPVAFWCNPISGHNTLYWYLQNLGQGPELLIRYENEEAVDDSQLPKDRFSAERLKGVDSTLKIQPAELGDSAVYLCASSSESSTDTQYFGPGTRLTVL.

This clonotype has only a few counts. This chain's CDR3 is CASSPGFSGNTGELFF. In nucleotides, the CDR3 is TGTGCCAGCAGCCCTGGCTTTAGCGGTAACACCGGGGAGCTGTTTTTT. V is TRBV7-6 and J is TRBJ2-2; possible D gene TRBD2, 6 bases. This CDR3 comprises 16 residues. Trimming shortened V by 5 bases and J by 2 bases, and 15 bases separated the two germline ends. From germline, CDR1 is SGHVS and CDR2 FNYEAQ. Supplemented by reference TRBV7-6 and TRBJ2-2, the full variable domain reads GAGVSQSPRYKVTKRGQDVALRCDPISGHVSLYWYRQALGQGPEFLTYFNYEAQQDKSGLPNDRFSAERPEGSISTLTIQRTEQRDSAMYRCASSPGFSGNTGELFFGEGSRLTVL.

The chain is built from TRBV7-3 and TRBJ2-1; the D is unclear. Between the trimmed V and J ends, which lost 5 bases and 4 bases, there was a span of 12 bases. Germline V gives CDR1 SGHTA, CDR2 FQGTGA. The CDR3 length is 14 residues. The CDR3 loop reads CASSRASGYNEQFF. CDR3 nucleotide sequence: TGTGCCAGCAGCCGGGCTAGTGGATACAATGAGCAGTTCTTC.

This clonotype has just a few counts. The CDR3 here is CASGLSGAATDTQYF. CDR3 sequence (DNA): TGTGCTAGTGGTTTATCAGGGGCCGCCACAGATACGCAGTATTTT. The chain employs TRBV12-5 and TRBJ2-3, with D perhaps TRBD1 (6 bases). Germline-derived CDR1 and CDR2 are LGHNT and FRNRAP. Trimming removed 3 bases at V and 2 bases at J, with 12 bases between. This CDR3 region has 15 residues.

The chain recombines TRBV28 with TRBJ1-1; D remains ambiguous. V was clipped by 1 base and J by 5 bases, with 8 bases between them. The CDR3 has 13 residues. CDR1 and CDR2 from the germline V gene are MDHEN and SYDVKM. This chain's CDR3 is CASSLFLGTEAFF. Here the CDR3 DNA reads TGTGCCAGCAGTTTATTTCTGGGGACTGAAGCTTTCTTT.

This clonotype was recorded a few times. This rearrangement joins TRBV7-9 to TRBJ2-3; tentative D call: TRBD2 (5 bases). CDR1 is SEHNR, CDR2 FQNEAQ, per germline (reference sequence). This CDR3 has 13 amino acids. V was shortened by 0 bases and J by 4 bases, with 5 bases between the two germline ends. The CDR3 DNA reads TGTGCCAGCAGCTTAGCGGAGGCAGATACGCAGTATTTT. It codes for CASSLAEADTQYF.

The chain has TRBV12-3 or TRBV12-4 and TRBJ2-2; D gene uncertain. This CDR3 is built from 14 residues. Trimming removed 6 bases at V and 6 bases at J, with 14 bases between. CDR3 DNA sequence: TGTGCCAGCAGCCCCCGCGTGCTCGCCGGGGAGCTGTTTTTT. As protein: CASSPRVLAGELFF.

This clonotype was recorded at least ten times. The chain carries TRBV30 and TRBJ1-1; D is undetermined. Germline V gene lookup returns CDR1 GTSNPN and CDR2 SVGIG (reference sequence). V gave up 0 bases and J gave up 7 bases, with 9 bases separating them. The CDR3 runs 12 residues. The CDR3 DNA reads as TGTGCCTGGAGTGTACGCCCACATGAAGCTTTCTTT. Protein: CAWSVRPHEAFF. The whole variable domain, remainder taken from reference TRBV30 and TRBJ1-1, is SQTIHQWPATLVQPVGSPLSLECTVEGTSNPNLYWYRQAAGRGLQLLFYSVGIGQISSEVPQNLSASRPQDRQFILSSKKLLLSDSGFYLCAWSVRPHEAFFGQGTRLTVV.

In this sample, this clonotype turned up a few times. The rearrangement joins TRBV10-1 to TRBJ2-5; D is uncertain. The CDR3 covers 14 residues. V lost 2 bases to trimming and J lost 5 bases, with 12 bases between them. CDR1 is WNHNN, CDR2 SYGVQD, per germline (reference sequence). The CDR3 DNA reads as TGCGCCAGCAGTGAGGGCAAGCACCCCGAGACCCAGTACTTC. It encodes CASSEGKHPETQYF.

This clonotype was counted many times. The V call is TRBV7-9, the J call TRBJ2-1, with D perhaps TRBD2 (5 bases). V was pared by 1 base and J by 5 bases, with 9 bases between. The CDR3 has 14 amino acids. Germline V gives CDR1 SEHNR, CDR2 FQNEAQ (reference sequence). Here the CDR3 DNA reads TGTGCCAGCAGCTTAGTGCTGACTAACAATGAGCAGTTCTTC. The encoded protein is CASSLVLTNNEQFF.